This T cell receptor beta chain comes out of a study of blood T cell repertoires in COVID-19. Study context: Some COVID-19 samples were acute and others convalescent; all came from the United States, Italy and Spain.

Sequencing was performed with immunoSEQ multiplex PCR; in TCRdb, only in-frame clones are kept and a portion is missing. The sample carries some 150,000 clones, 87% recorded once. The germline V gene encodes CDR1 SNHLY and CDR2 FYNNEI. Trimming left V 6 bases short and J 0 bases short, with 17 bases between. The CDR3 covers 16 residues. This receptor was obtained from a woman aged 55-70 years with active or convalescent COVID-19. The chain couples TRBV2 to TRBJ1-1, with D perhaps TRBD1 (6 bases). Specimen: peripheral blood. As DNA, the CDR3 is TGTGCCAGCAGCGCGAGTAGGGCAGGGGTGAACACTGAAGCTTTCTTT. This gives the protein CASSASRAGVNTEAFF.